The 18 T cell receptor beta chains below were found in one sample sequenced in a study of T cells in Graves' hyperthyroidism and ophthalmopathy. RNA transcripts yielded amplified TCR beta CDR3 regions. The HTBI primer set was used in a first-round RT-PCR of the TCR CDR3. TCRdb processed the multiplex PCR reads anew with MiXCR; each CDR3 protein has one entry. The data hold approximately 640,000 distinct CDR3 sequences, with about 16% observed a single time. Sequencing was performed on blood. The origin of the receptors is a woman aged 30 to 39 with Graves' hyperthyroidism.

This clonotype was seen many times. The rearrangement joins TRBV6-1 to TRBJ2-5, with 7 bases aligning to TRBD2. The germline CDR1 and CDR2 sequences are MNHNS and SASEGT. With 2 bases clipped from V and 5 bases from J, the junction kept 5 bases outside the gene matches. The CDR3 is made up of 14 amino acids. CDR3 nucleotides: TGTGCCAGCAGTGAAAAACGGGGGGTGGAGACCCAGTACTTC. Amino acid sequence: CASSEKRGVETQYF.

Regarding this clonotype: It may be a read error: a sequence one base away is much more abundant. The CDR3 bases are TGTGCCGGCAGTATAGGACAATCCAATGAGCAGTTCTTC. Encoded protein: CAGSIGQSNEQFF. The chain uses TRBV2 and TRBJ2-1; possibly TRBD1 for D (5 bases). The CDR3 totals 13 residues. The germline gives CDR1 SNHLY, CDR2 FYNNEI.

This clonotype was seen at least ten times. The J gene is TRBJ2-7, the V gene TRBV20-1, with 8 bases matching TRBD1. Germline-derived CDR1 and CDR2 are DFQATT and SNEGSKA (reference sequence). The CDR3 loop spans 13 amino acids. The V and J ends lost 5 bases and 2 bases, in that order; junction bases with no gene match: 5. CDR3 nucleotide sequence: TGCAGTGCTCTCCTGGACAGGGCCTACGAGCAGTACTTC. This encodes CSALLDRAYEQYF.

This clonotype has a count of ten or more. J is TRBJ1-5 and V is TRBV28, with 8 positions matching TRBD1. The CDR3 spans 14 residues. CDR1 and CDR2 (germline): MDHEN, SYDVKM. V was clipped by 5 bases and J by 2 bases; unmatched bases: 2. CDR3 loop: CASSMTGGNQPQHF. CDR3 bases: TGTGCCAGCAGTATGACAGGGGGCAATCAGCCCCAGCATTTT.

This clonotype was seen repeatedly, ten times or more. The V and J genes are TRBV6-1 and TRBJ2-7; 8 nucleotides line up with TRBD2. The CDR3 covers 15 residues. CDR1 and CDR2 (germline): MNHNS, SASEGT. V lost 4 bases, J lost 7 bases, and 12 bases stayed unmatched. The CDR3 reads CASSALAGQGREQYF. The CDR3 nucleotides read TGTGCCAGCAGTGCCCTAGCGGGCCAGGGAAGGGAGCAGTACTTC.

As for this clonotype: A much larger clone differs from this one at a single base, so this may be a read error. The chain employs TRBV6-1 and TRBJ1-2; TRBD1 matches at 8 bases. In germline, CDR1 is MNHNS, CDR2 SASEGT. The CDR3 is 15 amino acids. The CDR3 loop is CASRFGTGRRSGYAF. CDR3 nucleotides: TGTGCCAGCAGATTCGGGACAGGTCGACGTTCAGGCTACGCCTTC.

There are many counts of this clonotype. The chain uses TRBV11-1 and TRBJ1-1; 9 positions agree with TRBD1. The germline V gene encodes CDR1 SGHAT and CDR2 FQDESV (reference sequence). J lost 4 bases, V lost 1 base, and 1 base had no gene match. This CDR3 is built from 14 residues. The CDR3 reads CASSLGDRATEAFF. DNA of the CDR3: TGTGCCAGCAGCTTAGGGGACAGGGCCACTGAAGCTTTCTTT.

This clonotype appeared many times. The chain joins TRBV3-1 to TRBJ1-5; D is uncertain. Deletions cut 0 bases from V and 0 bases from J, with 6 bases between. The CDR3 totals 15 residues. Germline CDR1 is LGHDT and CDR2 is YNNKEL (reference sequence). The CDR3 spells CASSQDYYSNQPQHF. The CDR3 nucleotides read TGTGCCAGCAGCCAAGATTACTATAGCAATCAGCCCCAGCATTTT.

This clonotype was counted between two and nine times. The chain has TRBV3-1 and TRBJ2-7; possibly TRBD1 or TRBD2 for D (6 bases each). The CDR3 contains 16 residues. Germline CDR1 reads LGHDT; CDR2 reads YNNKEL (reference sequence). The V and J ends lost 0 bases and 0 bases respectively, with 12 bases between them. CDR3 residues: CASSQDSGAYSYEQYF. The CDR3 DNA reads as TGTGCCAGCAGCCAAGATTCGGGGGCCTACTCCTACGAGCAGTACTTC.

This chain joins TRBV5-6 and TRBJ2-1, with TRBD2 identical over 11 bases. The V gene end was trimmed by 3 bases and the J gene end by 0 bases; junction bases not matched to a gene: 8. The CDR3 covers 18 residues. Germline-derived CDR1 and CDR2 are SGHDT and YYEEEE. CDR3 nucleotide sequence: TGTGCCAGCAGCTCTGGGGCTAGCGGGGGGTACTCCTACAATGAGCAGTTCTTC. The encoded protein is CASSSGASGGYSYNEQFF.

CDR3 in DNA: TGCAGCGTGAGGTCGGGACTAGCGGGAGAGCAGTTCTTC. Its translation is CSVRSGLAGEQFF. The chain uses TRBV29-1 and TRBJ2-1; TRBD2 aligns across 13 bases. The germline V gene encodes CDR1 SQVTM and CDR2 ANQGSEA. Trimming took 6 bases from V and 10 from J; bases not matched to a gene: 6. The CDR3 consists of 13 residues.

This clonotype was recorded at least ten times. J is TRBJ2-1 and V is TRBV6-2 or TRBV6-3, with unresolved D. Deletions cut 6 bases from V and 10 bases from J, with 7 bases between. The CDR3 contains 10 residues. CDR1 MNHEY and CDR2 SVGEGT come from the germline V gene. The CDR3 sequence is CASSHGEQFF. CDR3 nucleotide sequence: TGTGCCAGCAGCCACGGAGAGCAGTTCTTC.

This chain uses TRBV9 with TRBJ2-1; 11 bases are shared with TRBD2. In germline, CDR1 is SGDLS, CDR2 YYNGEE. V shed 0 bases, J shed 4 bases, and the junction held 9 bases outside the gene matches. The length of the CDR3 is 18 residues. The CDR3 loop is CASSVDGGGTSGYNEQFF. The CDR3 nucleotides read TGTGCCAGCAGCGTAGACGGGGGAGGGACTAGCGGATACAATGAGCAGTTCTTC.

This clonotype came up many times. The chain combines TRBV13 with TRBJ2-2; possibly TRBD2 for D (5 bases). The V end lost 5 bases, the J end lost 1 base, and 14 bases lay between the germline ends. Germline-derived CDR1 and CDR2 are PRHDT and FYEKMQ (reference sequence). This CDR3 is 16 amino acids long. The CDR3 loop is CASSGISGGNTGELFF. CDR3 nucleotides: TGTGCCAGCAGCGGGATCAGCGGAGGGAACACCGGGGAGCTGTTTTTT.

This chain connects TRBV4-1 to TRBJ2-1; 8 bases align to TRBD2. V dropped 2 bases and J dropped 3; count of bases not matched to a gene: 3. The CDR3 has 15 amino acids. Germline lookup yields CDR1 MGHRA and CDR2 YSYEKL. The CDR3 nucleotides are TGCGCCAGCAGCCAACCCGGGACTAGCTACAATGAGCAGTTCTTC. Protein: CASSQPGTSYNEQFF.

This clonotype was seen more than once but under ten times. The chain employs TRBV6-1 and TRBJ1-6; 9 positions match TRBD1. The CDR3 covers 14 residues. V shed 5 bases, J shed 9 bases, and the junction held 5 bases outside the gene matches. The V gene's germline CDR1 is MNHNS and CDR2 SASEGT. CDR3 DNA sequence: TGTGCCAGCAGTATACAGGGGGCGGCTTCACCCCTCCACTTT. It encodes CASSIQGAASPLHF.

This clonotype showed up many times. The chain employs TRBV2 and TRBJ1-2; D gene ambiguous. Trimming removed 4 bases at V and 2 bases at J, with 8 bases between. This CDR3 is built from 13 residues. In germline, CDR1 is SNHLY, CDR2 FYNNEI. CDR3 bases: TGTGCCAGCAGTGGAGGAAACAACTATGGCTACACCTTC. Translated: CASSGGNNYGYTF.

CDR3 protein: CAISGRGREEQYF. In nucleotides, the CDR3 is TGTGCCATCAGTGGTCGCGGGAGGGAGGAGCAGTACTTC. The V and J genes are TRBV10-3 and TRBJ2-7, with 9 bases fitting TRBD2. Germline V CDR1 and CDR2: ENHRY, SYGVKD. The CDR3 has 13 amino acids. With 4 bases clipped from V and 7 bases from J, the junction kept 5 bases outside the gene matches.